These 26 T cell receptor beta chains were sequenced from one sample in a study of OX40 agonist ivuxolimab in advanced cancers. Here immunoSEQ multiplex PCR was the method, and the copy in TCRdb shows in-frame clones only, minus some. The data show around 46,000 clones, 88% seen once. The source was CD4+ or CD8+ T cells sorted from blood, collected in a trial of the OX40 agonist ivuxolimab. Every receptor here comes from an adult with an advanced solid tumor such as melanoma, head and neck, liver or kidney cancer.

The chain couples TRBV29-1 to TRBJ1-1; D remains unclear. This CDR3 comprises 12 residues. V lost 6 bases to trimming and J lost 2 bases, with 10 bases between them. CDR1 is SQVTM, CDR2 ANQGSEA, per germline. CDR3 in DNA: TGCAGCGTCCCGACGGATAACACTGAAGCTTTCTTT. Translation: CSVPTDNTEAFF. Together with reference TRBV29-1 and TRBJ1-1, the CDR3 gives the full variable domain: SAVISQKPSRDICQRGTSLTIQCQVDSQVTMMFWYRQQPGQSLTLIATANQGSEATYESGFVIDKFPISRPNLTFSTLTVSNMSPEDSSIYLCSVPTDNTEAFFGQGTRLTVV.

The chain couples TRBV19 to TRBJ2-1, with D unresolved. The CDR3 is 15 amino acids. Trimming cost V 5 bases and J 0 bases, with 11 bases left between them. The germline V gene encodes CDR1 LNHDA and CDR2 SQIVND (reference sequence). The CDR3 is CASSRGPSSYNEQFF. The DNA of the CDR3 is TGTGCCAGTAGTCGAGGCCCGAGCTCCTACAATGAGCAGTTCTTC.

The rearrangement joins TRBV28 to TRBJ1-2, with 7 bases lining up with TRBD1. Germline V gene data show CDR1 as MDHEN and CDR2 as SYDVKM. V was clipped by 5 bases and J by 4 bases; unmatched bases: 7. This CDR3 has 14 residues. The CDR3, as DNA: TGTGCCAGCAGTCCCCCGACAGGGAGCTATGGCTACACCTTC. Its translation is CASSPPTGSYGYTF.

CDR3 region: CASSLTSGVHEQYF. CDR3 nucleotides: TGTGCCAGCAGCTTGACTAGCGGGGTCCACGAGCAGTACTTC. The chain links TRBV7-6 to TRBJ2-7, with 11 nucleotides matching TRBD2. In germline, CDR1 is SGHVS, CDR2 FNYEAQ. The CDR3 is 14 amino acids. J gave up 5 bases and V 3 bases, and 3 bases lay outside the gene matches.

The chain recombines TRBV15 with TRBJ2-6; TRBD1 agrees at 7 bases. The CDR3 is 19 amino acids. CDR1 and CDR2 (germline): LNHNV, YYDKDF (reference sequence). Trimming removed 0 bases from V and 0 bases from J; junction bases left unmatched: 8. The CDR3 sequence is CATSRDAGTAGSGANVLTF. CDR3 DNA sequence: TGTGCCACCAGCAGAGATGCTGGGACAGCTGGCTCTGGGGCCAACGTCCTGACTTTC.

A remark on this clone: Germline and junction disagree at one end, which may indicate a read error. The sample holds other DNA sequences that translate to the same CDR3. This sequence joins TRBV19 and TRBJ2-7; the D is unclear. The CDR3 totals 18 residues. Germline V gene data show CDR1 as LNHDA and CDR2 as SQIVND (reference sequence). The CDR3 region is CASSMGSRSPITPYEQYF. CDR3 nucleotides: TGCGCCAGTAGCATGGGTAGCAGGAGTCCTATTACACCCTACGAGCAGTACTTC. The whole variable domain, filled in from reference TRBV19 and TRBJ2-7, reads DGGITQSPKYLFRKEGQNVTLSCEQNLNHDAMYWYRQDPGQGLRLIYYSQIVNDFQKGDIAEGYSVSREKKESFPLTVTSAQKNPTAFYLCASSMGSRSPITPYEQYFGPGTRLTVT.

This clone was counted a single time. The rearrangement joins TRBV21-1 to TRBJ1-2. TRBV21-1 counts as a pseudogene. CDR3 length equals 16 residues. CDR3 nucleotide sequence: TGTGCCAGCAGCAAGTGTCCTCCGATTTATATAGCTGGCTACACCTTC. It translates to CASSKCPPIYIAGYTF.

The chain carries TRBV21-1 and TRBJ1-5; the table assigns TRBD1, which was not confirmed against the DNA. TRBV21-1 has pseudogene status. The CDR3 is 17 residues long. CDR3: CASSKAYMDRTNQPQHF. The DNA of the CDR3 is TGTGCCAGCAGCAAAGCCTATATGGACAGGACAAATCAGCCCCAGCATTTT.

The genes are TRBV7-2 and TRBJ2-7; 11 bases fit TRBD1. CDR3 length: 13 residues. The junction had 5 bases not matched to a gene; V was cut back by 8 bases and J by 5 bases. Germline V gene lookup returns CDR1 SGHTA and CDR2 FQGNSA. The CDR3 coding sequence is TGTGCCAGCGGGGGACAGGGGGGCGACGAGCAGTACTTC. It specifies CASGGQGGDEQYF.

The chain carries TRBV18 and TRBJ2-1; D is unclear. Germline V gives CDR1 KGHSH, CDR2 LQKENI. V lost 1 base to trimming and J lost 3 bases, with 10 bases between them. CDR3 length equals 15 residues. CDR3 nucleotide sequence: TGTGCCAGCTCACCACAGAGTTGGGACTACAATGAGCAGTTCTTC. This translates into CASSPQSWDYNEQFF.

The V gene is TRBV7-3, the J gene TRBJ2-4, with D uncertain. The germline CDR1 and CDR2 sequences are SGHTA and FQGTGA. The V end was cut by 2 bases, the J end by 9 bases, with 11 bases between. This CDR3 region has 13 residues. The CDR3 sequence: CASSLELRGIQYF. CDR3 sequence (DNA): TGTGCCAGCAGCTTAGAGCTCAGAGGCATTCAGTACTTC.

This chain connects TRBV11-2 to TRBJ2-7; TRBD1 matches 9 bases. The CDR3 spans 14 residues. J was trimmed by 3 bases and V by 3 bases; bases with no gene match: 3. The germline V gene has CDR1 SGHAT and CDR2 FQNNGV. CDR3 residues: CASSLKTGGYEQYF. In DNA form, the CDR3 reads TGTGCCAGCAGCTTGAAGACAGGGGGCTACGAGCAGTACTTC.

This chain links TRBV6-5 with TRBJ2-3; D may be TRBD1 or TRBD2 (5 bases each). Germline values: CDR1 MNHEY, CDR2 SVGAGI. The ends were cut back, 6 bases at V and 0 bases at J, with 13 bases in the middle. CDR3 length: 15 amino acids. The DNA of the CDR3 is TGTGCCAGCAGGGGGGTCGTCGATAGCACAGATACGCAGTATTTT. Its protein is CASRGVVDSTDTQYF.

This clone was found once. The genes are TRBV10-2 and TRBJ2-1, with TRBD2 identical over 8 bases. The junction had 7 bases not matched to a gene; V was cut back by 2 bases and J by 7 bases. The V gene's germline CDR1 is WSHSY and CDR2 SAAADI. The CDR3 runs to 15 residues. In DNA, the CDR3 is TGCGCCAGCAGTGAGACTAGCGGCGTAGGTAATGAGCAGTTCTTC. Protein product: CASSETSGVGNEQFF.

This chain connects TRBV5-5 to TRBJ2-3; 7 positions match TRBD1. V lost 4 bases and J lost 12; bases outside the gene matches: 14. Germline V lookup: CDR1 SGHKS, CDR2 YYEKEE (reference sequence). The length of the CDR3 is 14 residues. CDR3 bases: TGTGCCAGCAGCACCGAGGGGGCAGGGCAAATCCAGTATTTT. Translating gives CASSTEGAGQIQYF. Based on the CDR3 plus reference TRBV5-5 and TRBJ2-3, the full variable domain is DAGVTQSPTHLIKTRGQQVTLRCSPISGHKSVSWYQQVLGQGPQFIFQYYEKEERGRGNFPDRFSARQFPNYSSELNVNALLLGDSALYLCASSTEGAGQIQYFGPGTRLTVL.

The rearrangement uses TRBV6-5 and TRBJ1-2; 7 positions agree with TRBD1. J gave up 4 bases and V 4 bases, and 6 bases lay outside the gene matches. This CDR3 has 14 amino acids. The germline V gene has CDR1 MNHEY and CDR2 SVGAGI. The DNA for the CDR3 is TGTGCCAGCAGTTCGGCGACAGGGCCCTATGGCTACACCTTC. Its translation: CASSSATGPYGYTF.

V and J are TRBV7-9 and TRBJ2-7; D is ambiguous. V was pared by 2 bases and J by 4 bases, with 3 bases between. The CDR3 covers 11 residues. Per the germline V gene, CDR1 is SEHNR and CDR2 is FQNEAQ (reference sequence). The CDR3 sequence is CASSLWYEQYF. CDR3 sequence (DNA): TGTGCCAGCAGCTTATGGTACGAGCAGTACTTC.

This chain connects TRBV4-3 to TRBJ1-5; no clear D gene. CDR1 and CDR2 (germline): LGHNA, YSLEER. V shed 1 base and J shed 3 bases, with 7 bases lying between them. The CDR3 sequence is 14 residues long. The CDR3 loop is CASSQVETNQPQHF. The CDR3 DNA reads as TGCGCCAGCAGCCAAGTGGAGACCAATCAGCCCCAGCATTTT.

The sample holds one count of this clone. The chain carries TRBV27 and TRBJ2-5, with 12 nucleotides matching TRBD1. CDR1 is MNHEY, CDR2 SMNVEV, per germline (reference sequence). The CDR3 is 15 amino acids. After removal of 6 bases from V and 5 bases from J, the junction contained 7 bases not matched to a gene. CDR3 in amino acids: CASRGTGGFGETQYF. CDR3 sequence (DNA): TGTGCCAGCAGGGGGACAGGGGGCTTCGGGGAGACCCAGTACTTC.

The chain joins TRBV28 to TRBJ1-2; possibly TRBD1 for D (5 bases). The CDR3 runs 14 residues. Trimming left V 5 bases short and J 1 base short, with 11 bases between. Germline CDR1 MDHEN, CDR2 SYDVKM. CDR3 amino acids: CASSPLGGNYGYTF. Here the CDR3 DNA reads TGTGCCAGCAGTCCCCTCGGGGGTAACTATGGCTACACCTTC.

The J gene is TRBJ1-4, the V gene TRBV5-1, with 7 bases lining up with TRBD1. V lost 7 bases, J lost 5 bases, and 11 bases stayed unmatched. CDR1 is SGHRS, CDR2 YFSETQ, per germline. The CDR3 runs 15 residues. The DNA of the CDR3 is TGCGCCAGCCACAGGGGAGGTACTCCGAATGAAAAACTGTTTTTT. The encoded protein is CASHRGGTPNEKLFF.

This chain links TRBV6-1 with TRBJ1-1, with D unclear. Germline CDR1 is MNHNS and CDR2 is SASEGT. Trimming took 7 bases from V and 1 from J, leaving 13 bases between them. The length of the CDR3 is 14 residues. CDR3 DNA: TGTGCCAGCACACGCCTGGAGGGGAACACTGAAGCTTTCTTT. Its protein is CASTRLEGNTEAFF.

CDR3: CASSLVGQSLGETQYF. The DNA for the CDR3 is TGTGCCAGCAGCTTAGTAGGACAGTCCCTAGGGGAGACCCAGTACTTC. The chain has TRBV7-2 and TRBJ2-5; the D gene is possibly TRBD1 (6 bases). This CDR3 comprises 16 residues. Trimming left V 1 base short and J 5 bases short, with 17 bases between. The germline V gene has CDR1 SGHTA and CDR2 FQGNSA.

This clone was recorded once. The V call is TRBV11-2, the J call TRBJ1-3; no reliable D call. Trimming took off 3 bases at V and 3 bases at J, with 9 bases between the two ends. Germline lookup yields CDR1 SGHAT and CDR2 FQNNGV. The CDR3 loop spans 14 amino acids. The DNA of the CDR3 is TGTGCCAGCAGCTTTAGTTGGGATGGAAACACCATATATTTT. The encoded protein is CASSFSWDGNTIYF.

The chain has TRBV5-1 and TRBJ2-5; 10 bases map to TRBD2. With 3 bases clipped from V and 1 base from J, the junction kept 3 bases outside the gene matches. This CDR3 has 15 amino acids. From germline, CDR1 is SGHRS and CDR2 YFSETQ. The CDR3 sequence: CASSSSGRVQETQYF. The CDR3 bases are TGCGCCAGCAGCTCGAGCGGGAGGGTCCAAGAGACCCAGTACTTC.

A few counts support this clone. V usage is TRBV2 and J usage is TRBJ2-1, with D hard to call. V gave up 5 bases and J gave up 0 bases, with 14 bases separating them. The CDR3 spans 16 residues. Germline V gene sequence: CDR1 SNHLY, CDR2 FYNNEI. The CDR3 reads CASSPEASVSYNEQFF. The CDR3 nucleotides read TGTGCCAGCAGTCCTGAAGCTTCGGTCTCCTACAATGAGCAGTTCTTC.